The 23 T cell receptor beta chains below were found in one sample sequenced in a study of T cell repertoires in cytomegalovirus infection. TCRdb itself ran the reads through MiXCR, one entry per CDR3 protein. The table records tens of thousands of distinct CDR3 sequences, 20% to 25% of them present only once. The antigens for these receptors are not known. The sample consisted of CD8+ T cells from cultured PBMCs, taken from culture after CMV antigen stimulation. The receptor source for this set is a human donor in good health (CMV status not recorded). Some clones in this sample may be carry-over from other donors' samples.

CDR3 amino acids: CASSRGTGPGELFF. The CDR3 DNA follows: TGTGCCAGCAGCCGTGGGACAGGGCCCGGGGAGCTGTTTTTT. The chain couples TRBV7-6 to TRBJ2-2; TRBD1 aligns across 9 bases. This CDR3 is 14 amino acids long. With 5 bases clipped from V and 6 bases from J, the junction kept 4 bases outside the gene matches. Germline V CDR1 and CDR2: SGHVS, FNYEAQ.

Only a few counts were recorded for this clonotype. V gene TRBV12-3 or TRBV12-4 combines with J gene TRBJ1-1, with 7 bases fitting TRBD1. V lost 5 bases, J lost 0 bases, and 9 bases stayed unmatched. The CDR3 runs 16 residues. The CDR3: CASSPPGTAMNTEAFF. CDR3 coding DNA: TGTGCCAGCAGTCCCCCCGGGACAGCTATGAACACTGAAGCTTTCTTT.

This chain connects TRBV6-8 to TRBJ2-7, with D hard to call. The CDR3 loop spans 13 amino acids. Germline values: CDR1 MNHGY, CDR2 SAAAGT. The V and J ends lost 2 bases and 3 bases respectively, with 8 bases between them. The CDR3 sequence is CASSYARHYEQYF. The CDR3 coding sequence is TGTGCCAGCAGTTACGCCCGACACTACGAGCAGTACTTC.

This clonotype was seen more than once but under ten times. The gene calls are TRBV7-2 and TRBJ2-3; 8 bases fit TRBD1. The length of the CDR3 is 15 residues. Germline assignment: CDR1 SGHTA and CDR2 FQGNSA. The junction had 5 bases not matched to a gene; V was cut back by 0 bases and J by 6 bases. The chain's CDR3 is CASSLAGQVDDTQYF. The CDR3 coding sequence is TGTGCCAGCAGCTTAGCGGGACAGGTCGATGATACGCAGTATTTT. The full variable domain, in which reference TRBV7-2 and TRBJ2-3 provide the parts outside the CDR3, is GAGVSQSPSNKVTEKGKDVELRCDPISGHTALYWYRQSLGQGLEFLIYFQGNSAPDKSGLPSDRFSAERTGGSVSTLTIQRTQQEDSAVYLCASSLAGQVDDTQYFGPGTRLTVL.

The chain joins TRBV5-6 to TRBJ1-1; D ambiguous. The CDR3 spans 13 residues. V was trimmed by 2 bases and J by 3 bases, leaving 8 bases between them. CDR1 and CDR2 (germline): SGHDT, YYEEEE. CDR3 DNA: TGTGCCAGCAGCTTCGGACTGGACACTGAAGCTTTCTTT. Protein sequence: CASSFGLDTEAFF.

Many counts were recorded for this clonotype. The chain joins TRBV7-2 to TRBJ2-1; 11 positions match TRBD2. Germline values: CDR1 SGHTA, CDR2 FQGNSA. The CDR3 contains 16 residues. V shed 3 bases, J shed 8 bases, and the junction held 9 bases outside the gene matches. The CDR3 DNA follows: TGTGCCAGCAGCTTGAATAGCGGGGGGGCCGTGGATGAGCAGTTCTTC. Its translation is CASSLNSGGAVDEQFF.

This clonotype was seen more than once but under ten times. The gene calls are TRBV11-2 and TRBJ1-1, with D possibly being TRBD1 (6 bases). V lost 8 bases, J lost 5 bases, and 15 bases lay in between. Germline V gene lookup returns CDR1 SGHAT and CDR2 FQNNGV. CDR3 length: 13 residues. The CDR3 sequence is CASGHGGETEAFF. CDR3 in DNA: TGTGCCAGCGGTCATGGGGGCGAGACTGAAGCTTTCTTT.

This clonotype was detected a few times. The V gene is TRBV7-6, the J gene TRBJ2-1; tentative D call: TRBD2 (5 bases). CDR1 is SGHVS, CDR2 FNYEAQ, per germline. V was cut by 0 bases and J by 9 bases, with 6 bases left in between. CDR3 length equals 12 residues. This chain's CDR3 is CASSLAGVEQFF. Written as DNA, the CDR3 is TGTGCCAGCAGCTTAGCGGGAGTTGAGCAGTTCTTC.

In DNA form, the CDR3 reads TGTGCCAGCAGCTTAGTTACCGGATACACTGAAGCTTTCTTT. Protein: CASSLVTGYTEAFF. The genes are TRBV7-9 and TRBJ1-1; D is unclear. V lost 1 base and J 3 bases, leaving 9 bases between the germline ends. Germline loops: CDR1 SEHNR, CDR2 FQNEAQ (reference sequence). The CDR3 extends over 14 amino acids. Drawing the rest from reference TRBV7-9 and TRBJ1-1, the complete variable domain is DTGVSQNPRHKITKRGQNVTFRCDPISEHNRLYWYRQTLGQGPEFLTYFQNEAQLEKSRLLSDRFSAERPKGSFSTLEIQRTEQGDSAMYLCASSLVTGYTEAFFGQGTRLTVV.

This clonotype was seen many times. This chain links TRBV7-2 with TRBJ2-5, with a weak D call TRBD1 (5 bases). Trimming removed 2 bases from V and 1 base from J, with 20 bases in between. The V gene's germline CDR1 is SGHTA and CDR2 FQGNSA. The CDR3 loop spans 18 amino acids. The CDR3, as DNA: TGTGCCAGCAGCTTACTCCCCCGACAGCCGCTTATCCAAGAGACCCAGTACTTC. Translating gives CASSLLPRQPLIQETQYF.

This clonotype appeared a few times. Germline and junction disagree at one end, which may indicate a read error. The chain couples TRBV7-7 to TRBJ2-1; TRBD2 might be the D (5 bases). This CDR3 region has 17 residues. In germline, CDR1 is SSHAT, CDR2 FNYEAQ (reference sequence). CDR3 loop: CASSLASGRVLGNEQFF. CDR3 coding DNA: TGTGCTAGCAGCTTAGCGTCTGGTAGGGTTTTAGGGAATGAGCAGTTCTTC.

This clonotype has a handful of counts. J is TRBJ2-1 and V is TRBV24-1; 8 bases are shared with TRBD1. There are 14 residues in the CDR3. With V trimmed by 4 bases and J by 8 bases, 6 bases remained unmatched. Germline assignment: CDR1 KGHDR and CDR2 SFDVKD. The CDR3 region has the DNA TGTGCCACCAGTGACCCCGACAGGGGCGATGAGCAGTTCTTC. Its translation is CATSDPDRGDEQFF.

The chain employs TRBV27 and TRBJ2-1; 7 nucleotides match TRBD1. The V and J ends lost 6 bases and 0 bases, in that order; junction bases with no gene match: 5. CDR1 and CDR2 from the germline V gene are MNHEY and SMNVEV (reference sequence). The CDR3 is 15 amino acids. As DNA, the CDR3 is TGTGCCAGCAGCGGACAGGATAGCTCCTACAATGAGCAGTTCTTC. This gives the protein CASSGQDSSYNEQFF.

The chain joins TRBV27 to TRBJ2-1; D possibly corresponds to TRBD2 (5 bases). CDR3 length: 14 residues. V gave up 2 bases and J gave up 4 bases, with 9 bases separating them. Per the germline V gene, CDR1 is MNHEY and CDR2 is SMNVEV (reference sequence). CDR3 sequence reads: CASSLDGEYNEQFF. Written as DNA, the CDR3 is TGTGCCAGCAGTTTAGACGGGGAGTACAATGAGCAGTTCTTC.

This rearrangement joins TRBV27 to TRBJ2-5; D is perhaps TRBD1 (6 bases). In germline, CDR1 is MNHEY, CDR2 SMNVEV (reference sequence). The CDR3 runs 13 residues. Trimming shortened V by 8 bases and J by 4 bases, and 14 bases separated the two germline ends. This CDR3 is CASSSRGRETQYF. The DNA of the CDR3 is TGTGCCAGCTCTTCCAGGGGTAGAGAGACCCAGTACTTC.

This clonotype was seen at least ten times. One end of the junction fails to match germline, which may point to a read error. This chain joins TRBV5-8 and TRBJ1-5; D remains ambiguous. Germline CDR1 reads SGHTS; CDR2 reads YDEGEE. This CDR3 region has 12 residues. CDR3 sequence: CASSLYDRALDF. Written as DNA, the CDR3 is TGTGCCAGCAGCTTATATGACCGGGCCTTGGATTTT.

This chain connects TRBV11-3 to TRBJ1-1; 7 bases agree with TRBD1. The V gene end was trimmed by 8 bases and the J gene end by 6 bases; junction bases not matched to a gene: 15. The CDR3 has 15 amino acids. The germline V gene has CDR1 SGHNT and CDR2 YENEEA. The CDR3 reads CASDDRARKGAEAFF. The CDR3 DNA reads TGTGCCAGCGATGACAGGGCCAGGAAGGGCGCTGAAGCTTTCTTT.

This clonotype was recorded a few times. V is TRBV7-3 and J is TRBJ2-1, with no clear D. Germline assignment: CDR1 SGHTA and CDR2 FQGTGA. The V gene lost 4 bases and the J gene lost 1 base, with 11 bases spanning the gap. The CDR3 has 15 residues. The CDR3 DNA is TGTGCCAGCAGCTCTCCGTACGGTTCCTACAATGAGCAGTTCTTC. Protein: CASSSPYGSYNEQFF.

In its sample, this clonotype was seen a few times. This sequence joins TRBV4-3 and TRBJ2-3; D may be TRBD2 (5 bases). V was clipped by 3 bases and J by 2 bases, with 12 bases between them. The CDR3 spans 15 residues. The germline gives CDR1 LGHNA, CDR2 YSLEER. CDR3 DNA sequence: TGCGCCAGCAGCCAGGCCAGCGGTACCACAGATACGCAGTATTTT. Amino acid sequence: CASSQASGTTDTQYF.

This rearrangement joins TRBV7-8 to TRBJ1-5, with TRBD1 matching 9 bases. The CDR3 has 14 residues. Germline V CDR1 and CDR2: SGHVS, FQNEAQ. V dropped 5 bases and J dropped 3; count of bases not matched to a gene: 2. The CDR3: CASSRTGVNQPQHF. CDR3 sequence (DNA): TGTGCCAGCAGCCGGACAGGGGTCAATCAGCCCCAGCATTTT.

The rearrangement links TRBV11-2 to TRBJ2-5, with D perhaps matching TRBD2 (6 bases). V was clipped by 5 bases and J by 3 bases, with 13 bases between them. CDR3 length: 14 amino acids. The germline V gene encodes CDR1 SGHAT and CDR2 FQNNGV. The CDR3 DNA is TGTGCCAGCAGCCCCGGAGGGCAGAAAGAGACCCAGTACTTC. Translated, it gives CASSPGGQKETQYF.

This clonotype was detected a few times. The gene calls are TRBV7-2 and TRBJ1-1; TRBD1 agrees at 7 bases. The length of the CDR3 is 14 residues. The V gene's germline CDR1 is SGHTA and CDR2 FQGNSA. After removal of 1 base from V and 5 bases from J, the junction contained 4 bases not matched to a gene. CDR3 loop: CASSLGQGFTEAFF. The CDR3 bases are TGTGCCAGCAGCTTAGGACAGGGCTTTACTGAAGCTTTCTTT.

This clonotype was found a few times. The chain employs TRBV7-9 and TRBJ2-5; 7 positions match TRBD1. Germline V CDR1 and CDR2: SEHNR, FQNEAQ (reference sequence). This CDR3 spans 14 amino acids. The V gene end was trimmed by 5 bases and the J gene end by 3 bases; junction bases not matched to a gene: 6. The chain's CDR3 is CASSHDREKETQYF. The CDR3 bases are TGTGCCAGCAGCCATGACAGGGAGAAAGAGACCCAGTACTTC.